Each of the 14 T cell receptor beta chains below was sequenced from the same sample in a study of PD-1 blockade in classical Hodgkin lymphoma. All trial patients relapsed after autologous stem cell transplantation. The repertoire was sequenced with immunoSEQ multiplex PCR; TCRdb's copy has only in-frame clones and lacks some. Here the sample spans about 72,000 clones, roughly 91% being singletons. Sequencing was performed on peripheral blood mononuclear cells (PBMCs), taken at baseline. Source of these receptors: a human donor with classical Hodgkin lymphoma.

This clone is a singleton in its sample. CDR3: CASSHPGAGRHSFNEQFF. Here the CDR3 DNA reads TGTGCCAGCAGCCACCCCGGGGCGGGACGCCACTCTTTTAATGAGCAGTTCTTC. This chain connects TRBV14 to TRBJ2-1; D is possibly TRBD2 (6 bases). Trimming removed 3 bases from V and 7 bases from J, with 25 bases in between. The CDR3 covers 18 residues. CDR1 and CDR2 from the germline V gene are SGHDN and FVKESK. The variable domain in full, with the rest retrieved from reference TRBV14 and TRBJ2-1, is EAGVTQFPSHSVIEKGQTVTLRCDPISGHDNLYWYRRVMGKEIKFLLHFVKESKQDESGMPNNRFLAERTGGTYSTLKVQPAELEDSGVYFCASSHPGAGRHSFNEQFFGPGTRLTVL.

The gene calls are TRBV18 and TRBJ2-1; 9 bases align to TRBD1. V shed 0 bases and J 6 bases; nucleotides not matched to a gene: 9. The germline V gene has CDR1 KGHSH and CDR2 LQKENI. The CDR3 is 17 residues long. This CDR3 is CASSPPGQDRGSNEQFF. The CDR3 nucleotides read TGTGCCAGCTCACCACCGGGTCAGGACAGGGGATCCAATGAGCAGTTCTTC.

The chain carries TRBV7-2 and TRBJ1-2; D gene ambiguous. Deletions cut 2 bases from V and 8 bases from J, with 12 bases between. CDR1 SGHTA and CDR2 FQGNSA come from the germline V gene. There are 13 residues in the CDR3. In nucleotides, the CDR3 is TGTGCCAGCAGCTTATCCGGTACCTTGGGCTACACCTTC. Translating gives CASSLSGTLGYTF.

This clone is termed medium-sized. The gene calls are TRBV4-3 and TRBJ2-2; D is uncertain. This CDR3 comprises 13 residues. V lost 4 bases and J 5 bases, leaving 8 bases between the germline ends. Germline V gene lookup returns CDR1 LGHNA and CDR2 YSLEER. CDR3 amino acids: CASSPGRTGELFF. DNA for the CDR3: TGCGCCAGCAGCCCAGGAAGAACCGGGGAGCTGTTTTTT.

V usage is TRBV5-1 and J usage is TRBJ1-4; 7 nucleotides align to TRBD1. CDR1 is SGHRS, CDR2 YFSETQ, per germline. The length of the CDR3 is 14 residues. V shed 1 base and J 14 bases; nucleotides not matched to a gene: 11. The CDR3 DNA reads as TGCGCCAGCAGCTTGAGGGGGCGGGAGTCCCCCCTGTTTTTT. Translation: CASSLRGRESPLFF.

This clone was counted a few times. The chain is built from TRBV7-8 and TRBJ1-6; a possible D gene is TRBD1 (6 bases). CDR3 length: 17 residues. Germline lookup yields CDR1 SGHVS and CDR2 FQNEAQ. The germline V and J ends were trimmed by 5 bases and 2 bases, with 16 bases remaining between them. In nucleotides, the CDR3 is TGTGCCAGCAGCCGCCCAGAGGGGGGTACCTATAATTCACCCCTCCACTTT. Its translation is CASSRPEGGTYNSPLHF.

The CDR3 bases are TGTGCCTGTAACCCCTCTGGGGTGAACAATGAGCAGTTCTTC. As protein: CACNPSGVNNEQFF. The chain employs TRBV30 and TRBJ2-1; D is unresolved. V lost 6 bases and J 5 bases, leaving 17 bases between the germline ends. CDR3 length equals 14 residues. CDR1 is GTSNPN, CDR2 SVGIG, per germline (reference sequence).

CDR3 amino acids: CASSLAPSGRYYEQYF. The CDR3, as DNA: TGTGCCAGCAGCTTAGCGCCTAGCGGGAGGTACTACGAGCAGTACTTC. The chain uses TRBV7-2 and TRBJ2-7; TRBD2 matches at 11 bases. The CDR3 loop spans 16 amino acids. Germline-derived CDR1 and CDR2 are SGHTA and FQGNSA. Trimming removed 0 bases from V and 3 bases from J; junction bases left unmatched: 4.

The gene calls are TRBV5-1 and TRBJ1-3; D remains unclear. The CDR3 loop spans 12 amino acids. The V end was cut by 7 bases, the J end by 0 bases, with 5 bases between. Germline CDR1 and CDR2: SGHRS and YFSETQ. The CDR3 is CASRDSGNTIYF. In DNA, the CDR3 is TGCGCCAGCCGGGACTCTGGAAACACCATATATTTT.

The chain uses TRBV5-1 and TRBJ1-1, with a tentative D call TRBD1 (6 bases). This CDR3 is built from 14 residues. Trimming took 4 bases from V and 3 from J, leaving 13 bases between them. Germline lookup yields CDR1 SGHRS and CDR2 YFSETQ. The CDR3 DNA reads as TGCGCCAGCAGCCTGGAGCGGGGGCACACTGAAGCTTTCTTT. It specifies CASSLERGHTEAFF.

The chain's CDR3 is CSAASDYEQYF. The CDR3 DNA sequence: TGCAGTGCCGCTAGCGACTACGAGCAGTACTTC. This chain uses TRBV20-1 with TRBJ2-7, with TRBD2 as a possible D gene (6 bases). The germline V gene has CDR1 DFQATT and CDR2 SNEGSKA (reference sequence). Trimming cost V 6 bases and J 3 bases, with 9 bases left between them. The CDR3 covers 11 residues.

The rearrangement links TRBV19 to TRBJ1-3; D unresolved. V was clipped by 3 bases and J by 4 bases, with 13 bases between them. CDR1 LNHDA and CDR2 SQIVND come from the germline V gene (reference sequence). The CDR3 loop spans 15 amino acids. CDR3 coding DNA: TGTGCCAGTAGTATTTTTCTGGAGGGCGGAAACACCATATATTTT. Its protein is CASSIFLEGGNTIYF.

The chain employs TRBV10-3 and TRBJ2-3, with a possible D match to TRBD2 (5 bases). V shed 4 bases and J shed 0 bases, with 20 bases lying between them. The germline V gene has CDR1 ENHRY and CDR2 SYGVKD. The CDR3 runs 18 residues. Written as DNA, the CDR3 is TGTGCCATCAGTGTTTATACAGAAGACTACACTAGCACAGATACGCAGTATTTT. Protein product: CAISVYTEDYTSTDTQYF.

The J gene is TRBJ2-7, the V gene TRBV7-7, with 9 bases identical to TRBD1. Germline values: CDR1 SSHAT, CDR2 FNYEAQ (reference sequence). The V and J ends lost 3 bases and 0 bases, in that order; junction bases with no gene match: 3. The CDR3 is made up of 15 amino acids. CDR3 region: CASSLGQGNSYEQYF. Here the CDR3 DNA reads TGTGCCAGCAGCTTGGGACAGGGAAACTCCTACGAGCAGTACTTC.